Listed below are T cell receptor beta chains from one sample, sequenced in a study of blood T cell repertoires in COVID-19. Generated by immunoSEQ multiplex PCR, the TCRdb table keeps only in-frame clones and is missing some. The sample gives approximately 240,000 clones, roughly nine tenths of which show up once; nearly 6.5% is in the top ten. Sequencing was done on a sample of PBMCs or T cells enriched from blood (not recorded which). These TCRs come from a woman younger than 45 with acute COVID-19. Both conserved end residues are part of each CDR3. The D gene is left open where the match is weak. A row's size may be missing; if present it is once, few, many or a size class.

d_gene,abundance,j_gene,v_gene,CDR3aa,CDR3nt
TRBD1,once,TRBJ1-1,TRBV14,CASSQARQGEAFF,TGTGCCAGCAGCCAAGCCCGACAGGGCGAAGCTTTCTTT
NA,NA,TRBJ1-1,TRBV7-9,CASSSGIAEAFF,TGTGCCAGCAGCTCAGGGATAGCTGAAGCTTTCTTT
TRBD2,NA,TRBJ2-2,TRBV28,CASSPIKLAGIPGELFF,TGTGCCAGCAGTCCAATAAAACTAGCGGGTATTCCCGGGGAGCTGTTTTTT
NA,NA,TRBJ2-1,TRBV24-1,CATSDSRQVYNEQFF,TGTGCCACCAGTGATTCCCGACAGGTCTACAATGAGCAGTTCTTC
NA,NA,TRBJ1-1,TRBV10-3,CAISEFHPATNFFEAFF,TGTGCCATCAGTGAGTTCCACCCTGCGACAAACTTTTTTGAAGCTTTCTTT
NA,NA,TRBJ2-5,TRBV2,CASSRQGQETQYF,TGTGCCAGCAGCAGACAAGGCCAAGAGACCCAGTACTTC
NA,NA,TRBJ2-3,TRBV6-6,CASILRGLGAPDTQYF,TGTGCCAGCATCCTCCGGGGCTTGGGGGCCCCAGATACGCAGTATTTT
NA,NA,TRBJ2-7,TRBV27,CASSLARLRSYEQYF,TGTGCCAGCAGTTTGGCCAGGCTAAGGTCGTACGAGCAGTACTTC
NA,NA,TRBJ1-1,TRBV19,CASSKYSTTEAFF,TGTGCCAGTAGTAAATATAGCACCACTGAAGCTTTCTTT
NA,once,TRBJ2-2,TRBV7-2,CASSLYPSDTGELFF,TGTGCCAGCAGCTTATACCCCTCGGACACCGGGGAGCTGTTTTTT
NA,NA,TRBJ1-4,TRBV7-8,CASSLDLGASEKLFF,TGTGCCAGCAGCTTAGACCTGGGGGCGAGTGAAAAACTGTTTTTT
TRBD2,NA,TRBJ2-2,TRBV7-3,CASSLALGAGAGELFF,TGTGCCAGCAGCTTAGCGCTCGGGGCGGGGGCCGGGGAGCTGTTTTTT
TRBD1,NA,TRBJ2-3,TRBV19,CASKGTGNRDTQYF,TGTGCCAGTAAAGGGACAGGAAACAGAGATACGCAGTATTTT
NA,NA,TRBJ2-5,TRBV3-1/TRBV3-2,CASSQVWGDRKETQYF,TGTGCCAGCAGCCAAGTTTGGGGGGACCGAAAAGAGACCCAGTACTTC
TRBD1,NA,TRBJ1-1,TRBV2,CASSPRQGVGTEAFF,TGTGCCAGCAGCCCTAGACAGGGGGTCGGGACTGAAGCTTTCTTT
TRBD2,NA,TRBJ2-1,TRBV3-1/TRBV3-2,CASSQGLAGEQFF,TGTGCCAGCAGCCAAGGACTAGCAGGTGAGCAGTTCTTC
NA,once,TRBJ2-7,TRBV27,CASSLRGSGGNYEQYF,TGTGCCAGCAGCCTAAGGGGTTCCGGGGGTAACTACGAGCAGTACTTC
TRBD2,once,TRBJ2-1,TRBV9,CASSSRTSSNTEQFF,TGTGCCAGCAGCTCCAGGACTAGTTCGAACACTGAGCAGTTCTTC
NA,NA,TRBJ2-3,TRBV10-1,CASSDPTFGGSTDTQYF,TGCGCCAGCAGTGACCCCACGTTTGGGGGGTCGACAGATACGCAGTATTTT
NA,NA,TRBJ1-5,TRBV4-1,CASSQVLASGWATNQPQHF,TGCGCCAGCAGCCAAGTTTTAGCCAGCGGCTGGGCGACAAATCAGCCCCAGCATTTT
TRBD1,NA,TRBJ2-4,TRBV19,CASSVRDRGWADIQYF,TGTGCCAGTAGTGTCCGGGACAGGGGATGGGCGGACATTCAGTACTTC
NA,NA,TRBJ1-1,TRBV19,CASSISNYLTSNTEAFF,TGTGCCAGTAGTATCTCCAACTACCTCACCTCCAACACTGAAGCTTTCTTT
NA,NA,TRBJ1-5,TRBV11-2,CASSLDPSGQPQHF,TGTGCCAGCAGCTTAGATCCGAGCGGTCAGCCCCAGCATTTT
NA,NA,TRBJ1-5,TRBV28,CASSTIGQGRQPQHF,TGTGCCAGCAGTACAATAGGCCAGGGGCGCCAGCCCCAGCATTTT
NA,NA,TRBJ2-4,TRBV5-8,CASSLYLNIQYF,TGTGCCAGCAGCTTGTATTTAAACATTCAGTACTTC
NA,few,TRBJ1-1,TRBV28,CASSFYEGNTEAFF,TGTGCCAGCAGTTTTTATGAGGGGAACACTGAAGCTTTCTTT
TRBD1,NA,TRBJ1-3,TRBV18,CASSMGQSSGNTIYF,TGTGCCAGCTCAATGGGACAGAGCTCTGGAAACACCATATATTTT
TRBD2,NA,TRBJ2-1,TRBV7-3,CASSTRGSSGYNEQFF,TGTGCCAGCAGCACCCGCGGGTCTAGCGGTTACAATGAGCAGTTCTTC
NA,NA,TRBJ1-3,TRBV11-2,CASSSQVLSGNTIYF,TGTGCCAGCAGCTCACAGGTACTCTCTGGAAACACCATATATTTT